The source of this TCR beta chain is a study of T cell responses to AZD1222 COVID-19 vaccine. Study information: Second doses that came at about 4 or about 12 weeks were put together.

The CDR3 sequence is 13 residues long. V lost 6 bases to trimming and J lost 6 bases; unmatched junction nucleotides: 2. The germline V gene encodes CDR1 LNHDA and CDR2 SQIVND (reference sequence). General study results and limits: Only 6 or 7 people who got AZD1222 tested seropositive at baseline. White British people made up most donors, females outnumbered males, and clonal diversity was possibly underestimated.

Comments on this clone: The antigen is not known.

Profiling relied on immunoSEQ multiplex PCR, and the TCRdb table lists in-frame clones only, not all of them. The sample includes approximately 110,000 clones, approximately 88% of them seen just once. This chain joins TRBV19 and TRBJ2-2; TRBD1 aligns across 9 bases. The sample in question was peripheral blood, obtained on day 0 of AZD1222 vaccination. The sequence was obtained from an adult in good health. CDR3 in amino acids: CASRGQGPGELFF. As DNA, the CDR3 is TGTGCCAGTAGGGGACAGGGCCCCGGGGAGCTGTTTTTT.